Shown below are 21 T cell receptor beta chains from a single sample sequenced in a study of blood T cell repertoires in COVID-19 (dated by TCRdb to 2019 to 2021). The library was obtained by the immunoSEQ multiplex PCR assay. Sourced from immuneACCESS, this table was stored by TCRdb with only in-frame sequences that have V and J called. A share of the clones is absent; for the studies checked, an unresolved V gene accounts for under half, and the remainder has no known explanation. The sample table records about 260,000 clones; about 85% of these occur just once. The ten largest clones represent around 3.6% of the sample. The source material was peripheral blood. Every receptor here comes from a man younger than 30 with active or convalescent COVID-19.

The chain has TRBV7-6 and TRBJ1-2; 8 nucleotides agree with TRBD1. V was clipped by 3 bases and J by 7 bases; unmatched bases: 10. The CDR3 extends over 15 amino acids. Germline V gene data show CDR1 as SGHVS and CDR2 as FNYEAQ. Written as DNA, the CDR3 is TGTGCCAGCAGCTTGGAAGCGGACAGGGCTAGTGGCTACACCTTC. Protein: CASSLEADRASGYTF.

The chain is built from TRBV5-1 and TRBJ2-1; 9 nucleotides line up with TRBD1. Germline V gives CDR1 SGHRS, CDR2 YFSETQ. With 9 bases clipped from V and 5 bases from J, the junction kept 9 bases outside the gene matches. The CDR3 extends over 14 amino acids. The CDR3 spells CATRMGQGHNEQFF. The CDR3 DNA follows: TGCGCCACCCGAATGGGACAGGGTCACAATGAGCAGTTCTTC.

Only one count was recorded for this clone. This chain connects TRBV7-6 to TRBJ2-3; 9 bases are a match to TRBD1. The V and J ends lost 4 bases and 4 bases, in that order; junction bases with no gene match: 6. Germline V gene sequence: CDR1 SGHVS, CDR2 FNYEAQ. This CDR3 is 15 amino acids long. The CDR3 sequence is CASSSYGQGSDTQYF. CDR3 DNA sequence: TGTGCCAGCAGCTCCTATGGACAGGGGTCAGATACGCAGTATTTT.

This sequence joins TRBV29-1 and TRBJ2-3; tentatively, D is TRBD2 (6 bases). The V end lost 7 bases, the J end lost 2 bases, and 16 bases lay between the germline ends. Looked up from germline, CDR1 is SQVTM and CDR2 is ANQGSEA. The CDR3 length is 14 residues. In DNA, the CDR3 is TGCAGCGGGACTCCGGGACTTGACACAGATACGCAGTATTTT. Protein: CSGTPGLDTDTQYF.

J is TRBJ2-3 and V is TRBV4-1; D call uncertain. The CDR3 spans 15 residues. V lost 0 bases and J lost 0, with 7 bases in between. From germline, CDR1 is MGHRA and CDR2 YSYEKL. DNA for the CDR3: TGCGCCAGCAGCCAAGATCCCAGAAGCACAGATACGCAGTATTTT. Amino acids: CASSQDPRSTDTQYF.

The chain recombines TRBV9 with TRBJ1-5; perhaps TRBD1 as D (6 bases). This CDR3 region has 16 residues. The V end lost 4 bases, the J end lost 4 bases, and 18 bases lay between the germline ends. Germline-derived CDR1 and CDR2 are SGDLS and YYNGEE. The CDR3 loop is CASSPGGGQNNQPQHF. The CDR3 DNA is TGTGCCAGCAGCCCCGGGGGGGGACAAAATAATCAGCCCCAGCATTTT.

V usage is TRBV6-5 and J usage is TRBJ1-2, with 11 bases fitting TRBD1. The trim removed 8 bases at V and 6 bases at J, leaving 11 bases unmatched. The germline CDR1 and CDR2 sequences are MNHEY and SVGAGI. The CDR3 length is 15 residues. CDR3 amino acids: CASLQGDRGFNGYTF. The CDR3 bases are TGTGCCAGCCTACAAGGGGACAGGGGGTTTAATGGCTACACCTTC.

This rearrangement joins TRBV4-2 to TRBJ2-1, with 9 bases aligning to TRBD2. The CDR3 length is 15 residues. CDR1 and CDR2 (germline): LGHNA, YNFKEQ. The junction had 6 bases not matched to a gene; V was cut back by 1 base and J by 8 bases. Here the CDR3 DNA reads TGTGCCAGCAGCCAAGCTCGCGGGAGGGCCGATGAGCAGTTCTTC. This codes for CASSQARGRADEQFF.

This clone was observed a single time. The chain carries TRBV11-3 and TRBJ2-7; maybe TRBD1 (6 bases). The CDR3 has 16 residues. The V end lost 5 bases, the J end lost 1 base, and 18 bases lay between the germline ends. CDR1 SGHNT and CDR2 YENEEA come from the germline V gene. The CDR3 DNA reads as TGTGCCAGCAGCCCTGGGCCCGGACAGACGTCCTACGAGCAGTACTTC. It specifies CASSPGPGQTSYEQYF.

This clone was found once. The rearrangement links TRBV10-2 to TRBJ1-2; a weak D match, TRBD1 (5 bases). Germline V gene lookup returns CDR1 WSHSY and CDR2 SAAADI. This CDR3 comprises 13 residues. Trimming stripped 2 bases from V and 8 bases from J, with 12 bases between. CDR3 in DNA: TGCGCCAGCAGTGAGGGGTGGGGCGTGGGCTACACCTTC. It yields the protein CASSEGWGVGYTF.

This chain connects TRBV9 to TRBJ1-1; 11 bases fit TRBD1. The CDR3 runs to 14 residues. Trimming cost V 4 bases and J 4 bases; bases outside gene matches: 3. Germline V CDR1 and CDR2: SGDLS, YYNGEE. CDR3 in DNA: TGTGCCAGCAGCCCCGGACAGGGGGCCACTGAAGCTTTCTTT. It specifies CASSPGQGATEAFF.

The CDR3 is CASSSSLETQYF. The CDR3 DNA follows: TGCGCCAGCAGCTCAAGCCTAGAGACCCAGTACTTC. This chain connects TRBV5-1 to TRBJ2-5, with no clear D. V gave up 3 bases and J gave up 4 bases, with 7 bases separating them. Germline CDR1 SGHRS, CDR2 YFSETQ. The CDR3 sequence is 12 residues long.

The chain joins TRBV6-5 to TRBJ2-7; 10 bases map to TRBD1. J was trimmed by 3 bases and V by 6 bases; bases with no gene match: 5. This CDR3 spans 14 amino acids. Germline V gives CDR1 MNHEY, CDR2 SVGAGI. The CDR3 sequence: CASRIGTGVYEQYF. For the CDR3, the DNA is TGTGCCAGCAGGATCGGGACAGGGGTCTACGAGCAGTACTTC.

The chain joins TRBV5-6 to TRBJ2-3, with 7 nucleotides matching TRBD1. Germline V gene sequence: CDR1 SGHDT, CDR2 YYEEEE. The CDR3 runs to 17 residues. With 0 bases clipped from V and 0 bases from J, the junction kept 7 bases outside the gene matches. CDR3 protein: CASSLDYGTVSTDTQYF. CDR3 coding DNA: TGTGCCAGCAGCTTGGACTATGGGACAGTAAGCACAGATACGCAGTATTTT.

The chain links TRBV5-4 to TRBJ2-1, with TRBD2 matching 12 bases. CDR3 length: 14 amino acids. From germline, CDR1 is SGHNT and CDR2 YYREEE (reference sequence). The V and J ends lost 2 bases and 8 bases, in that order; junction bases with no gene match: 2. As DNA, the CDR3 is TGTGCCAGCAGCTTACTAGCGGGAGGTTATGAGCAGTTCTTC. It specifies CASSLLAGGYEQFF.

In nucleotides, the CDR3 is TGTGCCAGCAGCCTTTTAGGGACAGCCTATCAGCCCCAGCATTTT. It is translated as CASSLLGTAYQPQHF. The V gene is TRBV27, the J gene TRBJ1-5; TRBD1 aligns across 7 bases. CDR3 length equals 15 residues. Per germline, CDR1 MNHEY and CDR2 SMNVEV (reference sequence). V dropped 6 bases and J dropped 5; count of bases not matched to a gene: 10.

CDR3 nucleotide sequence: TGTGCCAGCAGCTTATCTTCTTTGAACACTGAAGCTTTCTTT. It codes for CASSLSSLNTEAFF. The chain is built from TRBV7-6 and TRBJ1-1; D gene unclear. The germline CDR1 and CDR2 sequences are SGHVS and FNYEAQ. The CDR3 has 14 residues. V was clipped by 2 bases and J by 0 bases, with 7 bases between them.

The rearrangement links TRBV6-5 to TRBJ2-7; TRBD1 is a possible D gene (6 bases). The CDR3 covers 14 residues. Germline V lookup: CDR1 MNHEY, CDR2 SVGAGI. V dropped 5 bases and J dropped 4 bases, with 15 bases sitting between them. The DNA for the CDR3 is TGTGCCAGCAGTCCTAGGACAGCTGCTTACGAGCAGTACTTC. Its translation: CASSPRTAAYEQYF.

The chain links TRBV28 to TRBJ2-5, with 11 positions matching TRBD2. The CDR3 sequence is 14 residues long. J gave up 5 bases and V 7 bases, and 6 bases lay outside the gene matches. Germline V gene data show CDR1 as MDHEN and CDR2 as SYDVKM. CDR3 DNA: TGTGCCAGCAAACTAGCGGGAGAGCTGGAGACCCAGTACTTC. It yields the protein CASKLAGELETQYF. Looking up the rest from reference TRBV28 and TRBJ2-5 gives the full variable domain: DVKVTQSSRYLVKRTGEKVFLECVQDMDHENMFWYRQDPGLGLRLIYFSYDVKMKEKGDIPEGYSVSREKKERFSLILESASTNQTSMYLCASKLAGELETQYFGPGTRLLVL.

The chain is built from TRBV6-5 and TRBJ1-4; the match to TRBD1 covers 10 bases. The CDR3 loop spans 13 amino acids. Germline CDR1 MNHEY, CDR2 SVGAGI. J was trimmed by 7 bases and V by 9 bases; bases with no gene match: 5. CDR3 sequence (DNA): TGTGCCAGGAACGGACAGGGGGTTGAAAAACTGTTTTTT. It codes for CARNGQGVEKLFF.

V usage is TRBV19 and J usage is TRBJ2-1; TRBD2 aligns across 11 bases. Germline V gives CDR1 LNHDA, CDR2 SQIVND (reference sequence). This CDR3 is built from 18 residues. Unmatched junction bases numbered 9, after V lost 3 bases and J lost 2 bases. CDR3 DNA sequence: TGTGCCAGTAGTATGAACCTAGCGGGAGGAAGCCCCTACAATGAGCAGTTCTTC. Translation: CASSMNLAGGSPYNEQFF.